The text below deals with one TCR beta chain. These data originate in a study of blood T cell repertoires in COVID-19. On the study more broadly: PBMCs, B-cell-depleted T cells, or T cells provided the cDNA or gDNA that made up the material.

The germline V gene encodes CDR1 MNHNS and CDR2 SASEGT. CDR3 size: 17 residues. Unmatched junction bases numbered 4, after V lost 2 bases and J lost 3 bases. As processed by the authors: Quantification of nucleated cells was approximated via reference gene primer amplification. The data were produced by immunoSEQ multiplex PCR, yet TCRdb's version contains in-frame clones alone and is incomplete. The V and J calls and clone size come from that table; D and trimming were worked out from the DNA. The data hold about 180,000 clones, with approximately 86% observed a single time. The receptor was isolated from a man aged 45-60 years with active or convalescent COVID-19. Sequencing used peripheral blood. This chain links TRBV6-1 with TRBJ2-5; 15 bases map to TRBD2. For the CDR3, the DNA is TGTGCCAGCAGTGAACTCCGGACTAGCGGGGGGGAAGAGACCCAGTACTTC. This gives the protein CASSELRTSGGEETQYF.